These 2 T cell receptor beta chains share one sample of origin, sequenced in a study of blood T cells in healthy people across ages. A J-beta primer mix and a sample-barcoded 5' primer were used in a second PCR of about 7 to 12 cycles. One entry per CDR3 protein, called by TCRdb with MiXCR from the 5' RACE reads. This sample has 1.4 million to 1.5 million distinct CDR3 sequences; 35% to 45% occur once, and the top ten carry approximately 7.9%. Material for sequencing was blood. The receptors were sampled from a woman aged 18 to 35 in good health.

This clonotype was seen more than once but under ten times. The chain has TRBV9 and TRBJ2-5, with D possibly being TRBD2 (7 bases). Germline values: CDR1 SGDLS, CDR2 YYNGEE. Trimming shortened V by 7 bases and J by 1 base, and 32 bases separated the two germline ends. The CDR3 runs 20 residues. The chain's CDR3 is CASDRGGGAFSRQSQETQYF. In DNA form, the CDR3 reads TGTGCCAGCGACCGTGGAGGGGGGGCGTTTTCAAGACAGAGCCAAGAGACCCAGTACTTC.

This chain connects TRBV4-1 to TRBJ2-4, with TRBD2 matching 12 bases. The J call may be incorrect, as the DNA end agrees better with TRBJ2-5. Germline lookup yields CDR1 MGHRA and CDR2 YSYEKL. CDR3 length: 16 residues. The CDR3 DNA sequence: TGCGCCAGCAGCCAGCGACTAGCGGGAGACCGAGAGACCCAGTACTTC. Translation: CASSQRLAGDRETQYF.